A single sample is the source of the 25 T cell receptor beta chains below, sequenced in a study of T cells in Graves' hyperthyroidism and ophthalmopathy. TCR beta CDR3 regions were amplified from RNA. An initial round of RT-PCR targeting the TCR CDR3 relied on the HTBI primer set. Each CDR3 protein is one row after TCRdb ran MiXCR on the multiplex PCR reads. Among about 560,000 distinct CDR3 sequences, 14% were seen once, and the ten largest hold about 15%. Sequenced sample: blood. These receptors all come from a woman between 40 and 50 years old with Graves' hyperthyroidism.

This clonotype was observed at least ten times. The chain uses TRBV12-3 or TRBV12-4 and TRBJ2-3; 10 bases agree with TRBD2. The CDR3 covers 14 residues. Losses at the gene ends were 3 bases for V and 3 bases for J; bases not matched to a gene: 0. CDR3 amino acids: CASSFSGRTDTQYF. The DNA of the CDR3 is TGTGCCAGCAGTTTTAGCGGGAGGACAGATACGCAGTATTTT.

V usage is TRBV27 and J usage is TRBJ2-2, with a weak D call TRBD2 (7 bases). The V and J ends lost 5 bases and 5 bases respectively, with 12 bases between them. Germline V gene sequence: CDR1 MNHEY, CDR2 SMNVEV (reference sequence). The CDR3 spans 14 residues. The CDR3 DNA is TGTGCCAGCAGTCGAGGGGGGGGGACCGGGGAGCTGTTTTTT. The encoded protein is CASSRGGGTGELFF.

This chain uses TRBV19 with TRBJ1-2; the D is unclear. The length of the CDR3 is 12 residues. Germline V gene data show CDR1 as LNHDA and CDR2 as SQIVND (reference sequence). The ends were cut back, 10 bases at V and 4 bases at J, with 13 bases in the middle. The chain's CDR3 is CATRTELYGYTF. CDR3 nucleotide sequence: TGTGCCACCAGGACTGAGCTCTATGGCTACACCTTC. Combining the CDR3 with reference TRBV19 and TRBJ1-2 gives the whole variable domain DGGITQSPKYLFRKEGQNVTLSCEQNLNHDAMYWYRQDPGQGLRLIYYSQIVNDFQKGDIAEGYSVSREKKESFPLTVTSAQKNPTAFYLCATRTELYGYTFGSGTRLTVV.

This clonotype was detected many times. DNA for the CDR3: TGTGCCAGCAGTTTATGGCTAGCGAAAGAGACCCAGTACTTC. Translated: CASSLWLAKETQYF. The chain employs TRBV12-3 or TRBV12-4 and TRBJ2-5; D might be TRBD2 (6 bases). This CDR3 has 14 amino acids. Trimming stripped 2 bases from V and 3 bases from J, with 10 bases between.

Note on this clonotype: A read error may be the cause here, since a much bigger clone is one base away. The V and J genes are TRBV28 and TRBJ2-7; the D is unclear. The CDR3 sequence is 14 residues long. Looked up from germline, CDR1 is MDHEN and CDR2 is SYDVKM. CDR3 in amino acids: CVSSAPTRSYEQYF. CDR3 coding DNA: TGTGTCAGCAGTGCACCTACTCGATCCTACGAGCAGTACTTC.

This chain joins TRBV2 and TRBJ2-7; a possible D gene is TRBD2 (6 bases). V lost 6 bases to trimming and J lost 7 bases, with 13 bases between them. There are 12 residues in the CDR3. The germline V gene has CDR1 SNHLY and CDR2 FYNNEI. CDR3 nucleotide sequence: TGTGCCAGCAGCGCGACTAGTTGGGAGCAGTACTTC. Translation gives CASSATSWEQYF.

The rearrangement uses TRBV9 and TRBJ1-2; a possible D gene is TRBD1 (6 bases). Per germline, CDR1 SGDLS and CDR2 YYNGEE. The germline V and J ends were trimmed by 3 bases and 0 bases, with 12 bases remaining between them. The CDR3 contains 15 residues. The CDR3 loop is CASSAGTRTNYGYTF. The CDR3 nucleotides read TGTGCCAGCAGCGCCGGGACAAGAACTAACTATGGCTACACCTTC.

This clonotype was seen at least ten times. CDR3 coding DNA: TGTGCCATCAGTAATAATTTGGGACAGGTAGGCACTGAAGCTTTCTTT. This gives the protein CAISNNLGQVGTEAFF. The chain couples TRBV10-3 to TRBJ1-1, with TRBD1 matching 8 bases. This CDR3 spans 16 amino acids. V gave up 5 bases and J gave up 4 bases; unmatched junction bases: 12. The germline V gene encodes CDR1 ENHRY and CDR2 SYGVKD.

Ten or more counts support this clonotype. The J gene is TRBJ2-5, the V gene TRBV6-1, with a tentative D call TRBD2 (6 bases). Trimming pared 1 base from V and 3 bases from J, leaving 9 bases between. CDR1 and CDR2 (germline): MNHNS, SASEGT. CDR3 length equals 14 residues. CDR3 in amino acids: CASSEVGGEETQYF. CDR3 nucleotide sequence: TGTGCCAGCAGTGAAGTTGGAGGGGAAGAGACCCAGTACTTC.

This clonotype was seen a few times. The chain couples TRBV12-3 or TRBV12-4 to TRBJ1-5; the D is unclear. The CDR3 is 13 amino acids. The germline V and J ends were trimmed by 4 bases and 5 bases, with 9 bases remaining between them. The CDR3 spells CASSSDGYQPQHF. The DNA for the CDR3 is TGTGCCAGCAGTTCCGACGGTTATCAGCCCCAGCATTTT.

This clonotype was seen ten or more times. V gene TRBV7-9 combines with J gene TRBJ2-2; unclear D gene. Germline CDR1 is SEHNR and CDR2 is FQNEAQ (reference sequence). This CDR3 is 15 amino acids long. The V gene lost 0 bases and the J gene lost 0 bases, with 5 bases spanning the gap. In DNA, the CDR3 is TGTGCCAGCAGCTTAGCAGGGTCGAACACCGGGGAGCTGTTTTTT. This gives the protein CASSLAGSNTGELFF.

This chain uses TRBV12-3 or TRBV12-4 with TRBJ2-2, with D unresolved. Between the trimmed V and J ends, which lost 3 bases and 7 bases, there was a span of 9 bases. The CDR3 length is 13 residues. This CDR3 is CASSFAGIGELFF. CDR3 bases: TGTGCCAGCAGTTTTGCTGGGATCGGGGAGCTGTTTTTT.

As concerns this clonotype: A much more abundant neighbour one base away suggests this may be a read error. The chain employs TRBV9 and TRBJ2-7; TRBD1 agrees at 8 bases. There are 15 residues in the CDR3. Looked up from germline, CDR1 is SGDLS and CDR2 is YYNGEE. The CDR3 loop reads CASNVETGVGHEQYF. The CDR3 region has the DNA TGTGCCAGCAACGTAGAGACAGGGGTGGGCCACGAGCAGTACTTC.

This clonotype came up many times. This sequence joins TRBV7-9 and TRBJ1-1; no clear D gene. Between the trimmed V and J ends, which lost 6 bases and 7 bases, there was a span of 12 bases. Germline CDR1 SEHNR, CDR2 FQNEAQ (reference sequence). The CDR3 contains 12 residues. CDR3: CASSFTTREAFF. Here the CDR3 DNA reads TGTGCCAGCAGTTTCACAACCCGTGAAGCTTTCTTT.

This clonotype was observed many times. In DNA form, the CDR3 reads TGTGCCAGCAGCGATCCGGAGGAGATTATTATTCAAACTTCCTACGAGCAGTACTTC. As protein: CASSDPEEIIIQTSYEQYF. The J gene is TRBJ2-7, the V gene TRBV7-3; maybe TRBD2 (5 bases). This CDR3 contains 19 residues. Per the germline V gene, CDR1 is SGHTA and CDR2 is FQGTGA. The ends were cut back, 5 bases at V and 1 base at J, with 27 bases in the middle.

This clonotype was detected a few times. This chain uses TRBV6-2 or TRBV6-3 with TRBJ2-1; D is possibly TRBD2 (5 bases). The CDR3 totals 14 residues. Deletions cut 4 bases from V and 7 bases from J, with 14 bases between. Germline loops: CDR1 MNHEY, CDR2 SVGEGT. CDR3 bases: TGTGCCAGCAGTTCCCCCAGCGGTATAAATGAGCAGTTCTTC. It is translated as CASSSPSGINEQFF.

CDR3 DNA: TGTGCCAGCAGTTTATCTGGTGTGAGACTAGCGGGAGAAGGGCAGTACTTC. It yields the protein CASSLSGVRLAGEGQYF. This sequence joins TRBV27 and TRBJ2-7; TRBD2 aligns across 12 bases. This CDR3 contains 17 residues. Per germline, CDR1 MNHEY and CDR2 SMNVEV (reference sequence). The trim removed 0 bases at V and 9 bases at J, leaving 12 bases unmatched.

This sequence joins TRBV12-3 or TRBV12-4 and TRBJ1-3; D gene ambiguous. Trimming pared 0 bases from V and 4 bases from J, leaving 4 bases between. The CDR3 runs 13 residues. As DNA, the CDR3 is TGTGCCAGCAGTTTAGCGCCAGGAAACACCATATATTTT. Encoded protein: CASSLAPGNTIYF.

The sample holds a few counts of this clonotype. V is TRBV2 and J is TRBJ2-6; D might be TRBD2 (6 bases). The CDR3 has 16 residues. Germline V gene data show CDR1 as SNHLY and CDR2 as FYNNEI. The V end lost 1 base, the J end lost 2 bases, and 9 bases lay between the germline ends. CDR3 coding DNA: TGTGCCAGCAGTGAAGGGTGGGGGGCTGGGGCCAACGTCCTGACTTTC. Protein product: CASSEGWGAGANVLTF.

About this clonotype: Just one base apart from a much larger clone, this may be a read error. The CDR3 coding sequence is TGTGCCTCGGCCTTTTTGGGGGGAGAGACCCGGTACTTC. It yields the protein CASAFLGGETRYF. The V gene is TRBV28, the J gene TRBJ2-5, with a weak D call TRBD2 (6 bases). The germline CDR1 and CDR2 sequences are MDHEN and SYDVKM. CDR3 length: 13 residues.

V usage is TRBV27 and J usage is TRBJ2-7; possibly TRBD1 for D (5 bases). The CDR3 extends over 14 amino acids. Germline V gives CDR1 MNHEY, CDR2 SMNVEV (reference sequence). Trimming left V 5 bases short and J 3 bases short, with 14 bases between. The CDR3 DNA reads TGTGCCAGCAGTCCCAGGGCACTACGCTACGAGCAGTACTTC. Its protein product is CASSPRALRYEQYF.

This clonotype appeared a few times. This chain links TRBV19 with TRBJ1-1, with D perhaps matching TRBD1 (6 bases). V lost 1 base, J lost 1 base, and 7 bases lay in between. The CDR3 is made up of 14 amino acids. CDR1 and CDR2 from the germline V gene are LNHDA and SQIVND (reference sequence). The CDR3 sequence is CASSIVQGNTEAFF. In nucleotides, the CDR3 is TGTGCCAGTAGTATAGTACAGGGGAACACTGAAGCTTTCTTT.

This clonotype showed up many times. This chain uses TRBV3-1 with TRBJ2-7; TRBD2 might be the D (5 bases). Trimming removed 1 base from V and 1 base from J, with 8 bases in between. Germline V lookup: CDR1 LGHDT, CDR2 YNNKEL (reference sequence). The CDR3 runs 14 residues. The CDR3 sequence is CASSQGSGSYEQYF. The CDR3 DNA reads TGTGCCAGCAGCCAAGGTTCGGGATCCTACGAGCAGTACTTC.

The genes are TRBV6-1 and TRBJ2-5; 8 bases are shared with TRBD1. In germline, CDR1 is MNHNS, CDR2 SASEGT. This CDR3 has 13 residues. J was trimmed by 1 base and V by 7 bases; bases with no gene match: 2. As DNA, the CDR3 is TGTGCCAGCAAGGGACAGGTCCAAGAGACCCAGTACTTC. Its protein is CASKGQVQETQYF.

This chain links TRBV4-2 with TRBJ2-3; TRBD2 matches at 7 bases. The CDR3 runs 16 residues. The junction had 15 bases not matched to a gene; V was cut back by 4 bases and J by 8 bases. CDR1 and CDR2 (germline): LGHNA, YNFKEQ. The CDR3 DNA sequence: TGTGCCAGCAGCCGAGGACTAGTACCTGAACAAGTTACGCAGTATTTT. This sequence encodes CASSRGLVPEQVTQYF.